This T cell receptor (beta chain) is from a study of cytomegalovirus exposure and HLA in healthy donors. A word on this clone: Its antigen is currently unknown.

Study-wide results and caveats: That first-cohort TCR clusters tended to co-occur in the 90 to 150 validation repertoires was found in a later analysis.

Sequencing used immunoSEQ multiplex PCR; TCRdb keeps in-frame clones, though not all of them. The sample lists some 260,000 clones; 80% to 95% were seen once. The CDR3 has 15 amino acids. V lost 0 bases and J 9 bases, leaving 15 bases between the germline ends. Looked up from germline, CDR1 is LNHNV and CDR2 is YYDKDF (reference sequence). This sequence originates from a woman aged 25 to 39 in good health and CMV-seronegative. The specimen sequenced was PBMCs. The V and J genes are TRBV15 and TRBJ2-1; maybe TRBD2 (6 bases). The chain's CDR3 is CATSRDLGGGSEQFF. The CDR3, as DNA: TGTGCCACCAGCAGAGATTTGGGAGGCGGCAGTGAGCAGTTCTTC.